These 28 T cell receptor beta chains were all obtained from the same sample, sequenced in a study of blood T cell repertoires in COVID-19. The table came from immunoSEQ multiplex PCR; TCRdb's copy has only in-frame clones and leaves some out. This table has 75,000 to 85,000 clones, 75% to 90% appearing once. Sequences were obtained from peripheral blood. These receptors were obtained from a human donor in a cohort sampled during active COVID-19.

In this sample, this clone turned up once. The gene calls are TRBV7-9 and TRBJ2-7; a weak D match, TRBD2 (7 bases). Looked up from germline, CDR1 is SEHNR and CDR2 is FQNEAQ (reference sequence). This CDR3 contains 15 residues. The V end lost 6 bases, the J end lost 5 bases, and 20 bases lay between the germline ends. The CDR3 here is CASSYPSRGLNEQYF. CDR3 in DNA: TGTGCCAGCAGTTATCCTTCGCGGGGGCTAAACGAGCAGTACTTC.

This clone was observed a handful of times. This sequence joins TRBV9 and TRBJ1-1; D gene unclear. There are 14 residues in the CDR3. V was shortened by 0 bases and J by 1 base, with 7 bases between the two germline ends. Germline V gives CDR1 SGDLS, CDR2 YYNGEE. The CDR3 nucleotides are TGTGCCAGCAGCGTAGCTACGGGGAACACTGAAGCTTTCTTT. Its protein is CASSVATGNTEAFF.

The chain recombines TRBV5-6 with TRBJ2-3; 7 nucleotides match TRBD2. This CDR3 is built from 15 residues. V was pared by 4 bases and J by 4 bases, with 9 bases of the junction left unmatched. The germline V gene encodes CDR1 SGHDT and CDR2 YYEEEE. The chain's CDR3 is CASSQRSGGADTQYF. The CDR3 nucleotides are TGTGCCAGCAGCCAGAGGAGTGGGGGGGCAGATACGCAGTATTTT.

This chain uses TRBV2 with TRBJ2-2; TRBD1 is a possible D gene (7 bases). Germline CDR1 reads SNHLY; CDR2 reads FYNNEI. The CDR3 runs to 14 residues. Trimming removed 8 bases at V and 6 bases at J, with 16 bases between. The CDR3 region is CASLGARGAGELFF. Here the CDR3 DNA reads TGTGCCAGCCTTGGGGCCAGGGGGGCCGGGGAGCTGTTTTTT.

The chain employs TRBV18 and TRBJ2-1; D perhaps matches TRBD1 (5 bases). V dropped 0 bases and J dropped 8 bases, with 17 bases sitting between them. This CDR3 region has 16 residues. Germline V gene data show CDR1 as KGHSH and CDR2 as LQKENI. The CDR3 nucleotides are TGTGCCAGCTCACCACCGAATCGTCAGGGTCCGGATGAGCAGTTCTTC. The encoded protein is CASSPPNRQGPDEQFF.

The V call is TRBV2, the J call TRBJ2-1, with 11 bases identical to TRBD2. The CDR3 runs to 15 residues. Trimming removed 6 bases from V and 2 bases from J; junction bases left unmatched: 3. Germline V gene sequence: CDR1 SNHLY, CDR2 FYNNEI. CDR3 sequence: CASRASGGPYNEQFF. Here the CDR3 DNA reads TGTGCCAGCAGGGCTAGCGGGGGGCCCTACAATGAGCAGTTCTTC. The whole variable domain, filled in from reference TRBV2 and TRBJ2-1, reads EPEVTQTPSHQVTQMGQEVILRCVPISNHLYFYWYRQILGQKVEFLVSFYNNEISEKSEIFDDQFSVERPDGSNFTLKIRSTKLEDSAMYFCASRASGGPYNEQFFGPGTRLTVL.

This clone is judged medium-sized (0.01 to 0.1%). The rearrangement links TRBV11-2 to TRBJ2-7, with 8 bases lining up with TRBD2. There are 17 residues in the CDR3. The germline CDR1 and CDR2 sequences are SGHAT and FQNNGV. V was pared by 2 bases and J by 0 bases, with 9 bases of the junction left unmatched. The CDR3 sequence: CASSLRSIAGPSYEQYF. In nucleotides, the CDR3 is TGTGCCAGCAGCTTAAGGTCAATAGCGGGACCCTCCTACGAGCAGTACTTC.

This chain links TRBV12-5 with TRBJ1-4; TRBD1 matches at 7 bases. The ends lost 1 base at V and 13 bases at J; junction bases unmatched: 9. CDR1 is LGHNT and CDR2 is FRNRAP in the germline V gene. The CDR3 sequence is 14 residues long. The CDR3 here is CASGLALRDRGLFF. For the CDR3, the DNA is TGTGCTAGTGGTTTGGCCCTTCGGGACAGAGGACTGTTTTTT.

The chain recombines TRBV21-1 with TRBJ1-1; the table's D call TRBD1 went unverified against the DNA. TRBV21-1 is annotated as a pseudogene. The CDR3 runs 14 residues. The CDR3 DNA reads TGTGCCAGCGGAGGGACAGATTTGAACACTGAAGCTTTCTTT. Its translation: CASGGTDLNTEAFF.

The V and J genes are TRBV7-2 and TRBJ1-5; D is uncertain. Deletions cut 1 base from V and 2 bases from J, with 6 bases between. CDR1 is SGHTA, CDR2 FQGNSA, per germline. The CDR3 covers 14 residues. The CDR3 sequence is CASSLVGGNQPQHF. The CDR3 bases are TGTGCCAGCAGCTTAGTGGGAGGCAATCAGCCCCAGCATTTT.

The chain combines TRBV5-1 with TRBJ1-1, with 8 nucleotides matching TRBD1. Per germline, CDR1 SGHRS and CDR2 YFSETQ. This CDR3 comprises 14 residues. The J segment lost 6 bases and the V segment lost 2 bases, leaving 6 bases of the junction unmatched. The CDR3: CASSLGQGGAEAFF. As DNA, the CDR3 is TGCGCCAGCAGCTTAGGACAGGGAGGCGCTGAAGCTTTCTTT.

The rearrangement uses TRBV3-1 (or the pseudogene TRBV3-2) and TRBJ2-4; TRBD1 aligns across 7 bases. V dropped 3 bases and J dropped 4; count of bases not matched to a gene: 6. This CDR3 region has 15 residues. Germline V gene data show CDR1 as LGHDT and CDR2 as YNNKEL (reference sequence). CDR3 nucleotide sequence: TGTGCCAGCAGCCAGGGAGACAGGGCAAAAAACATTCAGTACTTC. It specifies CASSQGDRAKNIQYF.

The V gene is TRBV5-1, the J gene TRBJ2-1; 13 nucleotides align to TRBD2. The V and J ends lost 3 bases and 6 bases, in that order; junction bases with no gene match: 9. There are 17 residues in the CDR3. CDR1 and CDR2 from the germline V gene are SGHRS and YFSETQ. CDR3 bases: TGCGCCAGCAGCTGGAGCCTACTAGCGGGAGGGCCCAATGAGCAGTTCTTC. It is translated as CASSWSLLAGGPNEQFF.

The rearrangement joins TRBV20-1 to TRBJ2-1, with 11 nucleotides matching TRBD2. This CDR3 has 18 residues. Trimming cost V 3 bases and J 4 bases; bases outside gene matches: 14. From germline, CDR1 is DFQATT and CDR2 SNEGSKA (reference sequence). The CDR3 bases are TGCAGTGCTAGTAGGCTAGCGGGAGGATTTGGGAAATACAATGAGCAGTTCTTC. Translating it yields CSASRLAGGFGKYNEQFF.

The chain is built from TRBV28 and TRBJ1-1; tentatively, D is TRBD1 (6 bases). Germline V gene lookup returns CDR1 MDHEN and CDR2 SYDVKM. V lost 6 bases, J lost 0 bases, and 17 bases lay in between. This CDR3 contains 16 residues. CDR3 loop: CASRTGRYLMNTEAFF. CDR3 DNA: TGTGCCAGCAGGACAGGTCGGTACCTTATGAACACTGAAGCTTTCTTT.

This CDR3 is CASSSQVPGELFF. CDR3 sequence (DNA): TGTGCCAGCAGCTCCCAGGTCCCCGGGGAGCTGTTTTTT. The genes are TRBV7-2 and TRBJ2-2; no firm D call. The CDR3 is 13 amino acids. Trimming removed 4 bases from V and 6 bases from J, with 9 bases in between. Per germline, CDR1 SGHTA and CDR2 FQGNSA.

This chain uses TRBV5-1 with TRBJ2-1, with 11 bases that match TRBD2. The J segment lost 2 bases and the V segment lost 3 bases, leaving 10 bases of the junction unmatched. The germline V gene encodes CDR1 SGHRS and CDR2 YFSETQ. The CDR3 spans 18 residues. The CDR3 protein is CASSSARTSGSTYNEQFF. CDR3 bases: TGCGCCAGCAGCTCGGCCCGTACTAGCGGGAGTACCTACAATGAGCAGTTCTTC.

Details on this clone: One end of the junction varies from germline; a read error may be responsible. The gene calls are TRBV9 and TRBJ2-7; 13 nucleotides align to TRBD2. Germline loops: CDR1 SGDLS, CDR2 YYNGEE. The CDR3 extends over 13 amino acids. CDR3 amino acids: CASSAGTSGNLSF. The CDR3 DNA sequence: TGTGCCAGCAGCGCGGGGACTAGCGGGAACCTTTCCTTC.

The chain employs TRBV10-3 and TRBJ2-2; D possibly corresponds to TRBD2 (6 bases). Germline V CDR1 and CDR2: ENHRY, SYGVKD. Between the trimmed V and J ends, which lost 11 bases and 2 bases, there was a span of 12 bases. This CDR3 is 13 amino acids long. The CDR3, as DNA: TGTGCCTCTGCCGGGAGTAACACCGGGGAGCTGTTTTTT. The encoded protein is CASAGSNTGELFF.

This clone was recorded once. The chain has TRBV5-8 and TRBJ2-3, with 8 bases matching TRBD1. The V gene's germline CDR1 is SGHTS and CDR2 YDEGEE. The J segment lost 0 bases and the V segment lost 3 bases, leaving 3 bases of the junction unmatched. CDR3 length: 15 residues. The CDR3 coding sequence is TGTGCCAGCAGCTCGACAGGGGTTAGCACAGATACGCAGTATTTT. Translated, it gives CASSSTGVSTDTQYF. The whole variable domain, filled in from reference TRBV5-8 and TRBJ2-3, reads EAGVTQSPTHLIKTRGQQATLRCSPISGHTSVYWYQQALGLGLQFLLWYDEGEERNRGNFPPRFSGRQFPNYSSELNVNALELEDSALYLCASSSTGVSTDTQYFGPGTRLTVL.

The chain uses TRBV24-1 and TRBJ1-5, with D possibly TRBD1 on 5 matching bases. The V and J ends lost 1 base and 9 bases respectively, with 6 bases between them. This CDR3 has 12 residues. Germline V gene lookup returns CDR1 KGHDR and CDR2 SFDVKD. In nucleotides, the CDR3 is TGTGCCACCAGTGATTTCGGGGGGCCCCAGCATTTT. Its translation: CATSDFGGPQHF.

V and J are TRBV11-3 and TRBJ2-3; TRBD1 matches at 7 bases. This CDR3 has 15 residues. Germline-derived CDR1 and CDR2 are SGHNT and YENEEA. The V gene end was trimmed by 4 bases and the J gene end by 1 base; junction bases not matched to a gene: 5. CDR3 DNA: TGTGCCAGCAGCTCGGGACAGTTTGGCACAGATACGCAGTATTTT. Its protein product is CASSSGQFGTDTQYF. The entire variable domain, with the rest obtained from reference TRBV11-3 and TRBJ2-3, is as follows: EAGVVQSPRYKIIEKKQPVAFWCNPISGHNTLYWYLQNLGQGPELLIRYENEEAVDDSQLPKDRFSAERLKGVDSTLKIQPAELGDSAVYLCASSSGQFGTDTQYFGPGTRLTVL.

This clone was counted a few times. The rearrangement uses TRBV9 and TRBJ2-7, with 7 bases identical to TRBD1. The CDR3 runs 14 residues. V trimming: 4 bases; J trimming: 2 bases; junction bases outside the gene matches: 6. Germline V gene data show CDR1 as SGDLS and CDR2 as YYNGEE. The CDR3 spells CASSTKTGAYEQYF. The DNA for the CDR3 is TGTGCCAGCAGCACAAAAACAGGGGCCTACGAGCAGTACTTC.

The rearrangement joins TRBV10-1 to TRBJ2-1; 11 bases match TRBD1. Trimming at V came to 3 bases and at J to 8 bases, leaving 6 bases not matched to a gene. The germline gives CDR1 WNHNN, CDR2 SYGVQD (reference sequence). This CDR3 spans 15 amino acids. CDR3 in DNA: TGCGCCAGCAGTGAACTGGGACAGGGGGTCGATGAGCAGTTCTTC. Residues: CASSELGQGVDEQFF.

The chain couples TRBV30 to TRBJ1-6, with 7 bases fitting TRBD1. V lost 2 bases to trimming and J lost 7 bases; unmatched junction nucleotides: 8. The CDR3 runs 15 residues. The germline V gene encodes CDR1 GTSNPN and CDR2 SVGIG (reference sequence). The CDR3 DNA sequence: TGTGCCTGGAGTTTAACGACAGGGACGAATTCACCCCTCCACTTT. This codes for CAWSLTTGTNSPLHF. Full variable domain (missing parts from reference TRBV30 and TRBJ1-6): SQTIHQWPATLVQPVGSPLSLECTVEGTSNPNLYWYRQAAGRGLQLLFYSVGIGQISSEVPQNLSASRPQDRQFILSSKKLLLSDSGFYLCAWSLTTGTNSPLHFGNGTRLTVT.

The chain couples TRBV2 to TRBJ1-1, with D perhaps matching TRBD1 (6 bases). V lost 8 bases and J lost 0, with 22 bases in between. Looked up from germline, CDR1 is SNHLY and CDR2 is FYNNEI. The CDR3 covers 17 residues. The CDR3 DNA is TGTGCCAGCGACCAGCCGGGACACCCGTTGCTGAACACTGAAGCTTTCTTT. The encoded protein is CASDQPGHPLLNTEAFF.

This chain uses TRBV11-3 with TRBJ2-1; 11 nucleotides line up with TRBD2. Unmatched junction bases numbered 6, after V lost 5 bases and J lost 0 bases. There are 17 residues in the CDR3. Germline CDR1 and CDR2: SGHNT and YENEEA. CDR3: CASSGLAGTSSYNEQFF. The CDR3 nucleotides are TGTGCCAGCAGCGGACTAGCGGGCACCAGCTCCTACAATGAGCAGTTCTTC. Full variable domain (rest looked up from reference TRBV11-3 and TRBJ2-1): EAGVVQSPRYKIIEKKQPVAFWCNPISGHNTLYWYLQNLGQGPELLIRYENEEAVDDSQLPKDRFSAERLKGVDSTLKIQPAELGDSAVYLCASSGLAGTSSYNEQFFGPGTRLTVL.

The chain couples TRBV5-1 to TRBJ1-5, with TRBD1 as a possible D gene (5 bases). The CDR3 spans 16 residues. Germline V gene lookup returns CDR1 SGHRS and CDR2 YFSETQ. V was trimmed by 5 bases and J by 0 bases, leaving 15 bases between them. The CDR3 loop is CASRVGPTDSNQPQHF. The CDR3 DNA sequence: TGCGCCAGCAGGGTCGGTCCGACAGATAGCAATCAGCCCCAGCATTTT.